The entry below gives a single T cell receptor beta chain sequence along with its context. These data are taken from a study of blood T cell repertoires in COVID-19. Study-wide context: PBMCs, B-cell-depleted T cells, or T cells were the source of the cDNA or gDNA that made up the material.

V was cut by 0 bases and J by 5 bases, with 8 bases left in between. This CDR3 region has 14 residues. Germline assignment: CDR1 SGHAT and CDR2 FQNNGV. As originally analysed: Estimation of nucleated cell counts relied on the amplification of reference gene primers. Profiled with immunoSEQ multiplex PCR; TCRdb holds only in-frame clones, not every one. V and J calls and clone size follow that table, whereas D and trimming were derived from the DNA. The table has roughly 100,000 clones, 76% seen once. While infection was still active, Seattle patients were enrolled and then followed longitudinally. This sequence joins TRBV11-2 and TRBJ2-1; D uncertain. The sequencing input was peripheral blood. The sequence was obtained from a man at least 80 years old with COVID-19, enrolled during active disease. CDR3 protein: CASSLEWQNNEQFF. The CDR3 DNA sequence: TGTGCCAGCAGCTTAGAATGGCAAAACAATGAGCAGTTCTTC.